This TCR beta chain appears in the sequencing data of a study of shared clonotypes between healthy human individuals. Whole-study results and caveats: Across a few donors, naive CD4 shared roughly 5%, naive CD8 about 3.2%, memory CD4 roughly 2.2%, memory CD8 0.4% to 0.5%.

Measured with immunoSEQ multiplex PCR; TCRdb has only the in-frame clones, and not every one. Among 2,500,000 or so clones listed, around 92% were seen once. Points on this clone: Its antigen is undetermined. The sample holds other DNA sequences that translate to the same CDR3.

CDR3 length: 13 residues. Unmatched junction bases numbered 5, after V lost 5 bases and J lost 5 bases. CDR1 and CDR2 (germline): SGHRS, YFSETQ. The receptor's source is a man aged 18-30 years in good health. Some clones in this sample may be carry-over from other donors' samples. The V and J genes are TRBV5-1 and TRBJ1-2; 8 bases agree with TRBD1. The sample comprised naive CD4+ T cells from PBMCs. Subset indicated: CD45RA+ positively selected. CDR3 bases: TGCGCCAGCAGTTCGGACAGGGCTTATGGCTACACCTTC. Translating gives CASSSDRAYGYTF. Full variable domain (outside the CDR3, taken from reference TRBV5-1 and TRBJ1-2): KAGVTQTPRYLIKTRGQQVTLSCSPISGHRSVSWYQQTPGQGLQFLFEYFSETQRNKGNFPGRFSGRQFSNSRSEMNVSTLELGDSALYLCASSSDRAYGYTFGSGTRLTVV.